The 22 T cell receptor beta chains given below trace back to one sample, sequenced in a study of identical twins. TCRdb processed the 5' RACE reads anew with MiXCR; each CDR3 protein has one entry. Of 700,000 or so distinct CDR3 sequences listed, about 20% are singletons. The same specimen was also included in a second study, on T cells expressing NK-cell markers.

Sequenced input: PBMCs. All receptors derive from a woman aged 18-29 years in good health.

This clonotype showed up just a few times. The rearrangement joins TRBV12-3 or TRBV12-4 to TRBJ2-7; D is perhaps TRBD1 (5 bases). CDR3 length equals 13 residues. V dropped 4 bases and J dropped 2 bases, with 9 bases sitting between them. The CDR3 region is CASSSDSPYEQYF. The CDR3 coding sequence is TGTGCCAGCAGTTCCGACAGCCCCTACGAGCAGTACTTC.

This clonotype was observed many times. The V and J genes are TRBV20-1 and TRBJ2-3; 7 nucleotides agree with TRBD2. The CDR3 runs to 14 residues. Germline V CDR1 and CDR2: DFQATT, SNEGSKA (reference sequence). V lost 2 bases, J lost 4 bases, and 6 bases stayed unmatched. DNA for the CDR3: TGCAGTGCTAGACCCAGCGGGGACTCAGATACGCAGTATTTT. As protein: CSARPSGDSDTQYF.

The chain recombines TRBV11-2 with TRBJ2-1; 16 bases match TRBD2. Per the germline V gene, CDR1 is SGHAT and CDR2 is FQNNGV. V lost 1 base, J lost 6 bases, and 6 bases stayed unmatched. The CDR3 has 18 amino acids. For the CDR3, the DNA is TGTGCCAGCAGCTTAGTCGGGACTAGCGGGGGGGCCGCCAATGAGCAGTTCTTC. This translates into CASSLVGTSGGAANEQFF.

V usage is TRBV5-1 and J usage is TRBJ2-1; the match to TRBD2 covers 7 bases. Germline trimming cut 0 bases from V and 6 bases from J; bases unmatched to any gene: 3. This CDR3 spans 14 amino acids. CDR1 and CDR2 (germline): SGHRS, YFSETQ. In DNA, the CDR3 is TGCGCCAGCAGCTTGGTGCGGGGGACCAATGAGCAGTTCTTC. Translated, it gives CASSLVRGTNEQFF.

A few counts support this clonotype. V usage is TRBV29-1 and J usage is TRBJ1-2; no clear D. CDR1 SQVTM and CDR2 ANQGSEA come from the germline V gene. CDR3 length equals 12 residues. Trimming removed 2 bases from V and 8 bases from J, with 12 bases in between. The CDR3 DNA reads TGCAGCGTTGAACTCGGAGTGGGGGGCTACACCTTC. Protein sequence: CSVELGVGGYTF.

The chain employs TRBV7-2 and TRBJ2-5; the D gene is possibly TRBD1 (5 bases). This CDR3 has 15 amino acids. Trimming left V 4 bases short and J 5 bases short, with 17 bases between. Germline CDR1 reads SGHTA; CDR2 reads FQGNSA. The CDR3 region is CASSSSTWGVETQYF. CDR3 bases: TGTGCCAGCAGCTCCTCGACCTGGGGCGTCGAGACCCAGTACTTC. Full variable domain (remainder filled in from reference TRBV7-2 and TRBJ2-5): GAGVSQSPSNKVTEKGKDVELRCDPISGHTALYWYRQSLGQGLEFLIYFQGNSAPDKSGLPSDRFSAERTGGSVSTLTIQRTQQEDSAVYLCASSSSTWGVETQYFGPGTRLLVL.

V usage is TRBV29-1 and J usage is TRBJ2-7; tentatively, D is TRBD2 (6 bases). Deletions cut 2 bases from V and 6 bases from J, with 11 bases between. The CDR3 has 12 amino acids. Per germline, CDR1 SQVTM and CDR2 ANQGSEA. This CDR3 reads CSVEKTSTEQYF. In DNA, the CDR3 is TGCAGCGTTGAAAAGACTAGTACCGAGCAGTACTTC.

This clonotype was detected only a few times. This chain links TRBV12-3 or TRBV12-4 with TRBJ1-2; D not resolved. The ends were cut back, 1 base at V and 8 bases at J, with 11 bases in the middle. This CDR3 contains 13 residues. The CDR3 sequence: CASSLVSFGGYTF. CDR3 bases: TGTGCCAGCAGTTTAGTCTCATTTGGCGGCTACACCTTC.

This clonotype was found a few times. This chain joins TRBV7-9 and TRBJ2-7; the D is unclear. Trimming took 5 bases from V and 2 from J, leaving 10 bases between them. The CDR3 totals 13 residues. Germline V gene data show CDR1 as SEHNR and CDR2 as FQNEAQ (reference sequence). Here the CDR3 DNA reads TGTGCCAGCAGCCGCCCGGGCCCCTACGAGCAGTACTTC. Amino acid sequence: CASSRPGPYEQYF.

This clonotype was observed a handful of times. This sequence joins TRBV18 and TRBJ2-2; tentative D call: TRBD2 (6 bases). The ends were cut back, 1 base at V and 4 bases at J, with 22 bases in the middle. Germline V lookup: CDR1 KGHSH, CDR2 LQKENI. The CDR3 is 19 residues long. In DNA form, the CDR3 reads TGTGCCAGCTCACCACGGGGGGTCGCGATATCGTCGAGCACCGGGGAGCTGTTTTTT. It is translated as CASSPRGVAISSSTGELFF.

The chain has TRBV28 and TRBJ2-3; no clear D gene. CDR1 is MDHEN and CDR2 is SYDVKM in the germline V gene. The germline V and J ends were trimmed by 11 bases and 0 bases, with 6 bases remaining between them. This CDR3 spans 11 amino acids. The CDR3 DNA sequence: TGTGCCTCATATAGCACAGATACGCAGTATTTT. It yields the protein CASYSTDTQYF. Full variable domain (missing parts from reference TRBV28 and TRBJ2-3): DVKVTQSSRYLVKRTGEKVFLECVQDMDHENMFWYRQDPGLGLRLIYFSYDVKMKEKGDIPEGYSVSREKKERFSLILESASTNQTSMYLCASYSTDTQYFGPGTRLTVL.

CDR3 region: CATSGGGQETQYF. CDR3 nucleotide sequence: TGTGCCACATCCGGTGGGGGACAAGAGACCCAGTACTTC. The chain joins TRBV24-1 to TRBJ2-5; D possibly uses TRBD1 or TRBD2 (5 bases each). CDR3 size: 13 residues. V was shortened by 10 bases and J by 2 bases, with 13 bases between the two germline ends. Per the germline V gene, CDR1 is KGHDR and CDR2 is SFDVKD.

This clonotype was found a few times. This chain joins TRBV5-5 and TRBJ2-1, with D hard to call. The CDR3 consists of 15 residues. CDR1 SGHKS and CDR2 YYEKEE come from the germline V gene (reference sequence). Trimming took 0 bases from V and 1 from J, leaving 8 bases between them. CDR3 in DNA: TGTGCCAGCAGCTTGGGACCTACTTCCTACAATGAGCAGTTCTTC. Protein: CASSLGPTSYNEQFF.

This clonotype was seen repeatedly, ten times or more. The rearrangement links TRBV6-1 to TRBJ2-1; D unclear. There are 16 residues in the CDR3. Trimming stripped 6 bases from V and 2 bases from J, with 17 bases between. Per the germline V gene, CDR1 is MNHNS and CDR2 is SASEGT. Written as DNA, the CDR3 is TGTGCCAGCAGAAAAACGTCCGGGTGGCCCTACAATGAGCAGTTCTTC. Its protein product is CASRKTSGWPYNEQFF.

CDR3 bases: TGTGCCAGCAGCCAAGAAAGATCATCCAGGCGGGATGAGCAGTTCTTC. Translation: CASSQERSSRRDEQFF. This chain joins TRBV3-1 and TRBJ2-1; TRBD2 is a possible D gene (5 bases). Trimming stripped 0 bases from V and 8 bases from J, with 17 bases between. The CDR3 spans 16 residues. Germline V gene sequence: CDR1 LGHDT, CDR2 YNNKEL (reference sequence).

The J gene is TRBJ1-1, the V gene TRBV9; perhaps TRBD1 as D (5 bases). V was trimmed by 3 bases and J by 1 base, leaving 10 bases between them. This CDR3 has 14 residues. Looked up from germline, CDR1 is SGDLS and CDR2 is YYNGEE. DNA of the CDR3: TGTGCCAGCAGCGCCCACGACAGGAACACTGAAGCTTTCTTT. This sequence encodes CASSAHDRNTEAFF.

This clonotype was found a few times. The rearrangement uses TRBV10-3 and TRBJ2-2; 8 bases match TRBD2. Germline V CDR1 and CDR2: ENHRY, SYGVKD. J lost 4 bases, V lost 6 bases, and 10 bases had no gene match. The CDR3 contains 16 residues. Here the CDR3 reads CAIRPLAGLSTGELFF. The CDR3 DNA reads TGTGCCATCAGACCCCTAGCGGGCCTTTCCACCGGGGAGCTGTTTTTT.

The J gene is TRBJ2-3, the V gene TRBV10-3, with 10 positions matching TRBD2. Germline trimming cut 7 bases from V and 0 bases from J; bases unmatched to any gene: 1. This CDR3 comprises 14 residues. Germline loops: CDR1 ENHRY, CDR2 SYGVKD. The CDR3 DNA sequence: TGTGCCATCAAACTAGCGGGAAGCACAGATACGCAGTATTTT. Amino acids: CAIKLAGSTDTQYF.

The CDR3 coding sequence is TGTGCCAGCAGTCGACTACCTAGTACCACAGATACGCAGTATTTT. This sequence encodes CASSRLPSTTDTQYF. This chain connects TRBV6-1 to TRBJ2-3; TRBD2 might be the D (5 bases). Germline CDR1 and CDR2: MNHNS and SASEGT. There are 15 residues in the CDR3. Trimming removed 5 bases at V and 2 bases at J, with 14 bases between.

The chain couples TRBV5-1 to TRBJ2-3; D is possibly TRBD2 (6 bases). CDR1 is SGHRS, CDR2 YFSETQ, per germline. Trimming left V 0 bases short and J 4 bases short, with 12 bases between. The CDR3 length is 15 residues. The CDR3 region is CASSLVAGKPDTQYF. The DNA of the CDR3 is TGCGCCAGCAGCTTGGTGGCGGGGAAGCCAGATACGCAGTATTTT.

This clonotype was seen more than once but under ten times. CDR3 sequence (DNA): TGCGCCAGCAGCCAGCTTTACAGGGGAAGGGAGCAGTTCTTC. Translation gives CASSQLYRGREQFF. V usage is TRBV4-1 and J usage is TRBJ2-1, with 7 bases fitting TRBD1. From germline, CDR1 is MGHRA and CDR2 YSYEKL. The length of the CDR3 is 14 residues. V lost 3 bases to trimming and J lost 10 bases; unmatched junction nucleotides: 9.

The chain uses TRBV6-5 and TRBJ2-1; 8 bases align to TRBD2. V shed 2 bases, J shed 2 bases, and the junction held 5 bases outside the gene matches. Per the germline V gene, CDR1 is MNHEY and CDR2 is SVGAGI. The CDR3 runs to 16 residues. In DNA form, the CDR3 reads TGTGCCAGCAGTTACCCTCAGCGGGGGACCTACAATGAGCAGTTCTTC. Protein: CASSYPQRGTYNEQFF.